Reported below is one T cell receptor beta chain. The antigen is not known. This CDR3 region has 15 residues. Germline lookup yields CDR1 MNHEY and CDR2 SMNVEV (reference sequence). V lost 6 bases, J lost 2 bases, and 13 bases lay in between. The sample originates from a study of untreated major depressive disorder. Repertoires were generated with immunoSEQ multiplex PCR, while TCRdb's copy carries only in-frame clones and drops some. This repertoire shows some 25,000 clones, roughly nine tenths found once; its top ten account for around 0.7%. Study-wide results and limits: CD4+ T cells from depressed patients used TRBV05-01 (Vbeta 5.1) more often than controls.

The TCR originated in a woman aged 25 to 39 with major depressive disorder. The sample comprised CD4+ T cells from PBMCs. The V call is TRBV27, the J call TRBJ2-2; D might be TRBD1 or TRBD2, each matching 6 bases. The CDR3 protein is CASSRGTFNTGELFF. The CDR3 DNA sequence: TGTGCCAGCAGCCGCGGGACATTCAACACCGGGGAGCTGTTTTTT.